The entry below gives a single TCR beta chain sequence along with its context. Only a few counts were recorded for this clone. Its specific antigen is unknown. It has no much larger one-base neighbor in the sample; base qualities were not kept. Unstimulated PBMCs, after thawing, were stained for CD3, CD4 and CD8 and then FACS-sorted into CD3+CD4+ and CD3+CD8+ populations. All 8 studied subjects were randomized to immunosuppression withdrawal. The Qiagen DNeasy Blood and Tissue Kit was used for isolation of genomic DNA. V and J are truncated by 0 bases and 5 bases respectively, leaving an intervening sequence of 10 bases. Reading the germline V gene gives CDR1 SGHAT and CDR2 FQNNGV. Including cysteine and phenylalanine, the CDR3 has 15 amino acids. Only the CDR3 DNA is retained, 45 bases long and in frame from the first base. This specimen comes from a study of T cell clones after liver transplantation (dated by TCRdb to about 2019). General notes on the study: Samples were obtained from ITN030ST, a randomized trial in which withdrawal of immunosuppression was attempted within 2 years of liver transplantation. Blood samples were taken pre-transplant, pre-randomization before withdrawal, and post-randomization after full withdrawal or failed withdrawal. The studied cohort comprised 8 liver transplant recipients, 3 classified as tolerant and 5 as non-tolerant. Three of the eight recipients were HCV-positive; the others were transplanted for non-autoimmune, non-viral indications. Tolerance meant complete immunosuppression withdrawal for at least one year without liver enzymes rising beyond twice the upper limit of normal. Donor-reactive T cell clones were identified by TCRbeta sequencing following a pre-transplant mixed lymphocyte reaction and were subsequently tracked in post-transplant blood. Subjects received no induction therapy and standard immunosuppression until randomization at 12-24 months post-transplant. Third party-reactive TCRbeta sequences from pre-transplant MLRs were also identified as an antigen-independent comparator for donor-reactive sequences. The investigation overall reported the following: Once repertoire turnover was taken into account, donor-reactive detection showed a significant reduction for CD4 in 7 of 8 subjects and for CD8 in 8 of 8. In a couple of subjects, low numbers of available donor cells limited the measurable donor-reactive repertoire. Donor-reactive sequences decreased more than third party-reactive sequences, which suggests partial antigen-specific deletion that was not related to withdrawal success. Conclusions were preliminary, limited by small, heterogeneous patient numbers and non-standardized post-transplant time points. A significant post-transplant decrease in circulating donor-reactive CD4 TCRbeta sequences was observed in 5 of 8 subjects, irrespective of tolerance or HCV status. Since no allograft tissue specimens were available, donor-reactive T cells may have migrated into the graft instead of being deleted.

High-throughput TCRbeta CDR3 sequencing of frozen genomic DNA was performed by immunoSEQ, with PCR amplification, mapping, bias correction and internal controls included. The published analysis was carried out like this. Productive rearrangements were retained, and unique TCRbeta sequences were defined by the CDR3 nucleotide sequence together with the V and J gene. For classification of a sequence as donor-reactive, at least 5-fold expansion in CFSE-low cells relative to unstimulated pre-transplant cells and a frequency of at least 0.01% were required. To ensure at least 90% detection power, minimum frequency thresholds were set for each subject based on that subject's lowest-template unstimulated sample. Jensen-Shannon divergence between the top 1000 TCRbeta sequences post-transplant and pre-transplant was used to measure repertoire turnover. Changes in detection of donor-reactive sequences were assessed with two-sided Fisher's exact tests. The source is immuneACCESS, and TCRdb retained only in-frame sequences with V and J called. Part of the clones is not carried over; for the studies checked, unresolved V genes explain less than half of this, and the remainder is unexplained. That table supplies the V and J calls and clone size; D and trimming were determined from the DNA. In all, the sample holds 40,000 to 55,000 clones, and about 69% of those were seen once. Jointly, the top ten make up 7.5% to 10% of the sample.

The V and J genes are TRBV11-2 and TRBJ1-4, and possibly TRBD1, on 6 matching bases. This receptor was taken from a human patient who received a liver transplant. Some T cells may be donor cells from the graft after a transplant. Material: CD4+ T cells from blood, obtained approximately 54 months after liver transplant. In nucleotide form, the sequence is TGTGCCAGCAGCTTAGATGGGACATGGAATGAAAAACTGTTTTTT. Its protein reads: CASSLDGTWNEKLFF.